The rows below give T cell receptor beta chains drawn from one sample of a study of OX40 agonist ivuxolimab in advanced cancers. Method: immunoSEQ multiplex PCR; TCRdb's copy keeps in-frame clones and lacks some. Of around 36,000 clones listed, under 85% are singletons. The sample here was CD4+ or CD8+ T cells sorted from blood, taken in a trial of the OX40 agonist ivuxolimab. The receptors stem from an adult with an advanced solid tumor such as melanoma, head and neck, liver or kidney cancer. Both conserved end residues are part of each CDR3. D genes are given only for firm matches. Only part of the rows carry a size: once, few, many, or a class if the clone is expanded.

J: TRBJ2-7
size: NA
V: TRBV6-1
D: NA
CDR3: CASSSLPLSSYEQYF
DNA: TGTGCCAGCAGTTCCCTCCCTCTCAGCTCCTACGAGCAGTACTTC

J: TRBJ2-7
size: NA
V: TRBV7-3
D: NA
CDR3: CASSRLPIGHEQYF
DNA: TGTGCCAGCAGCCGGCTCCCGATAGGCCACGAGCAGTACTTC

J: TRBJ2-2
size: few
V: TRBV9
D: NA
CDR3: CASSVVDANTGELFF
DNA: TGTGCCAGCAGCGTGGTAGACGCGAACACCGGGGAGCTGTTTTTT

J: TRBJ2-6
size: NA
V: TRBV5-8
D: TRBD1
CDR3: CASSLSGQGISGANVLTF
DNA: TGTGCCAGCAGCTTATCCGGACAGGGGATCTCTGGGGCCAACGTCCTGACTTTC

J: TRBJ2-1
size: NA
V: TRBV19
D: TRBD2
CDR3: CASQRRRVAGGPDEQFF
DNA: TGTGCCAGTCAAAGGAGGAGGGTAGCGGGGGGGCCAGATGAGCAGTTCTTC

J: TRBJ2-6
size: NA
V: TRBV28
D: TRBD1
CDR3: CASSMGQALLGANVLTF
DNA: TGTGCCAGCAGCATGGGACAGGCCCTTTTGGGGGCCAACGTCCTGACTTTC

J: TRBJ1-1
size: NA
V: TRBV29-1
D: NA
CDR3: CSSGGGRTEAFF
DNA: TGCAGCAGCGGCGGAGGGCGGACTGAAGCTTTCTTT

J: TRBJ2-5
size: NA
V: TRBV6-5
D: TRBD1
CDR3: CAGRSTGGMETQYF
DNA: TGTGCCGGCAGGTCTACAGGGGGCATGGAGACCCAGTACTTC

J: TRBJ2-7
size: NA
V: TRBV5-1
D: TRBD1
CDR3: CASSRQPRDSSYEQYF
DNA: TGCGCCAGCAGCAGGCAACCCCGGGACAGCTCCTACGAGCAGTACTTC

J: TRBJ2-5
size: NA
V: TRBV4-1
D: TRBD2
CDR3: CASSLLSGGASETQYF
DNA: TGCGCCAGCAGCCTCTTAAGCGGGGGGGCCTCAGAGACCCAGTACTTC

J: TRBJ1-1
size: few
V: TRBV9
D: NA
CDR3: CASSVEPGRSRVEAFF
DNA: TGTGCCAGCAGCGTAGAGCCTGGCAGGTCACGCGTTGAAGCTTTCTTT

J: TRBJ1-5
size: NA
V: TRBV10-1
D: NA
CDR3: CASSESGNQPQHF
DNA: TGCGCCAGCAGTGAGTCGGGGAATCAGCCCCAGCATTTT

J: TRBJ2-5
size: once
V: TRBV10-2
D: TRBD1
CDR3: CASRTGQGSLLETQYF
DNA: TGCGCCAGCCGAACGGGACAGGGGTCGTTGTTAGAGACCCAGTACTTC

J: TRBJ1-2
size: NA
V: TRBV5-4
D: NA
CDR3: CASSLEAGGQGYTF
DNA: TGTGCCAGCAGCTTGGAGGCAGGAGGTCAGGGCTACACCTTC

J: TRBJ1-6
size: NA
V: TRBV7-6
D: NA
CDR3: CASSLEGNSPLHF
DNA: TGTGCCAGCAGCTTAGAGGGGAATTCACCCCTCCACTTT

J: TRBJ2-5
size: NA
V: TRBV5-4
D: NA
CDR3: CASRQAGDSGGTQYF
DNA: TGTGCCAGCCGCCAGGCTGGAGACAGCGGAGGGACCCAGTACTTC

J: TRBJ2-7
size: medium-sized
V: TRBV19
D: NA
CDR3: CASSPGHYEQYF
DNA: TGTGCCAGTAGCCCGGGACACTACGAGCAGTACTTC

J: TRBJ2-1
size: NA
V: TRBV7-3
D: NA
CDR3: CASSLAAGTTYNEQFF
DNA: TGTGCCAGCAGCTTAGCGGCGGGAACGACCTACAATGAGCAGTTCTTC

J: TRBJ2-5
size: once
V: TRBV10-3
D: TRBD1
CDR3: CAISDPGTGGGETQYF
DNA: TGTGCCATCAGTGACCCCGGGACAGGGGGCGGAGAGACCCAGTACTTC

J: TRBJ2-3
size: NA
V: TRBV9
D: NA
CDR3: CASSAGRLTTDTQYF
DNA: TGTGCCAGCAGCGCAGGGCGTCTGACCACAGATACGCAGTATTTT

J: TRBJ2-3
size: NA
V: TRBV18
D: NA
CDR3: CASSPGGPRTDTQYF
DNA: TGTGCCAGCTCACCAGGGGGGCCGAGGACAGATACGCAGTATTTT

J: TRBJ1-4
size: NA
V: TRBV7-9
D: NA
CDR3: CASSLEAGGKLFF
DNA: TGTGCCAGCAGCTTAGAAGCAGGAGGAAAACTGTTTTTT

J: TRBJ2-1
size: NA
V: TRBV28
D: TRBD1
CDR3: CASSLPGQGYYNEQFF
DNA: TGTGCCAGCAGTCTTCCGGGACAGGGTTACTACAATGAGCAGTTCTTC

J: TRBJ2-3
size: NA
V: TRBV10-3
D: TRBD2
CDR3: CAISAGLAGAADTQYF
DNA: TGTGCCATCAGTGCCGGACTAGCGGGAGCGGCAGATACGCAGTATTTT

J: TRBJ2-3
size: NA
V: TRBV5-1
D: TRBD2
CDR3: CASSSLAGGRRSTDTQYF
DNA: TGCGCCAGCAGCTCACTAGCGGGGGGGCGTCGGAGCACAGATACGCAGTATTTT

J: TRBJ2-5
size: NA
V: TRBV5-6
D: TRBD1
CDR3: CASSFRTGATQYF
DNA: TGTGCCAGCAGCTTTCGGACAGGGGCGACCCAGTACTTC

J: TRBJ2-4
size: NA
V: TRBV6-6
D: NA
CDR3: CASSSYSGREIQYF
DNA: TGTGCCAGCAGCTCCTATAGTGGGCGTGAGATTCAGTACTTC

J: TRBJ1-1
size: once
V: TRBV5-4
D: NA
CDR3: CASRLDNLNTEAFF
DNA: TGTGCCAGCAGGCTGGACAATTTGAACACTGAAGCTTTCTTT

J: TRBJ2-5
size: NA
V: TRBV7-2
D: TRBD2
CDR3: CASSLSLSRLAGETQYF
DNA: TGTGCCAGCAGCCTATCCCTGAGTAGACTAGCAGGCGAGACCCAGTACTTC